These 32 T cell receptor beta chains were all obtained from the same sample, sequenced in a study of T cells in localized non-small cell lung cancer. Assay: immunoSEQ multiplex PCR; the TCRdb copy retains only in-frame clones and omits some. The sample consists of roughly 30,000 clones, approximately 83% of them appearing once. The input for sequencing was peripheral blood mononuclear cells, taken before any cancer treatment. Every receptor here comes from a man aged 40 to 70 with stage III lung adenocarcinoma.

The chain employs TRBV11-2 and TRBJ2-7; TRBD1 matches 9 bases. The CDR3 consists of 15 residues. In germline, CDR1 is SGHAT, CDR2 FQNNGV. The junction had 7 bases not matched to a gene; V was cut back by 4 bases and J by 3 bases. The CDR3 sequence is CASSSQGAVVYEQYF. The CDR3 bases are TGTGCCAGCAGCTCACAGGGGGCGGTTGTCTACGAGCAGTACTTC.

The chain is built from TRBV6-5 and TRBJ2-1, with D perhaps TRBD2 (6 bases). CDR1 and CDR2 (germline): MNHEY, SVGAGI. Trimming cost V 5 bases and J 10 bases, with 18 bases left between them. CDR3 length: 14 residues. The CDR3 nucleotides read TGTGCCAGCAGTACCCGAGCGGGCCTTGGGGAGCAGTTCTTC. It yields the protein CASSTRAGLGEQFF.

The CDR3 coding sequence is TGTGCCAGCAGTAATCCCAGGGGGGGTCAGCCCCAGCATTTT. Its protein product is CASSNPRGGQPQHF. J is TRBJ1-5 and V is TRBV27, with 7 bases lining up with TRBD1. CDR3 length equals 14 residues. The germline V gene has CDR1 MNHEY and CDR2 SMNVEV (reference sequence). The V and J ends lost 5 bases and 6 bases, in that order; junction bases with no gene match: 7.

This clone has just one count. The chain's CDR3 is CASIGVRGNGANVLTF. The CDR3 nucleotides read TGTGCCAGCATTGGGGTTCGGGGCAATGGGGCCAACGTCCTGACTTTC. V usage is TRBV11-2 and J usage is TRBJ2-6; D possibly matches TRBD1 or TRBD2 (5 bases each). The V gene lost 7 bases and the J gene lost 3 bases, with 16 bases spanning the gap. The length of the CDR3 is 16 residues. The germline V gene has CDR1 SGHAT and CDR2 FQNNGV.

V is TRBV6-4 and J is TRBJ1-5; D not resolved. V lost 4 bases, J lost 0 bases, and 4 bases lay in between. CDR3 length: 13 amino acids. Germline V gene data show CDR1 as MRHNA and CDR2 as SNTAGT. CDR3 region: CASSVGSNQPQHF. CDR3 coding DNA: TGTGCCAGCAGTGTGGGTAGCAATCAGCCCCAGCATTTT.

This chain uses TRBV2 with TRBJ2-3, with D unresolved. V was shortened by 5 bases and J by 2 bases, with 8 bases between the two germline ends. There are 13 residues in the CDR3. Germline V gives CDR1 SNHLY, CDR2 FYNNEI. The CDR3 spells CASSPDLTDTQYF. The CDR3 DNA reads as TGTGCCAGCAGTCCCGACCTCACAGATACGCAGTATTTT. Full variable domain (missing parts from reference TRBV2 and TRBJ2-3): EPEVTQTPSHQVTQMGQEVILRCVPISNHLYFYWYRQILGQKVEFLVSFYNNEISEKSEIFDDQFSVERPDGSNFTLKIRSTKLEDSAMYFCASSPDLTDTQYFGPGTRLTVL.

This clone was counted once. The V and J genes are TRBV7-8 and TRBJ1-3, with D uncertain. The CDR3 loop spans 13 amino acids. V was pared by 3 bases and J by 2 bases, with 5 bases between. In germline, CDR1 is SGHVS, CDR2 FQNEAQ. The chain's CDR3 is CASSFGTGNTIYF. As DNA, the CDR3 is TGTGCCAGCAGCTTTGGCACTGGAAACACCATATATTTT.

The chain uses TRBV30 and TRBJ2-7, with 10 bases identical to TRBD2. Germline V CDR1 and CDR2: GTSNPN, SVGIG (reference sequence). After removal of 5 bases from V and 1 base from J, the junction contained 5 bases not matched to a gene. This CDR3 has 14 amino acids. The CDR3: CAWRTSGKSYEQYF. CDR3 DNA sequence: TGTGCCTGGCGGACTAGCGGTAAATCCTACGAGCAGTACTTC.

The chain employs TRBV29-1 and TRBJ1-1; no clear D gene. The CDR3 totals 13 residues. V was pared by 7 bases and J by 0 bases, with 12 bases between. The germline V gene has CDR1 SQVTM and CDR2 ANQGSEA. CDR3 nucleotide sequence: TGCAGCGGCTCAGTGAACATGAACACTGAAGCTTTCTTT. Its protein product is CSGSVNMNTEAFF.

J is TRBJ1-2 and V is TRBV28; D remains ambiguous. The CDR3 is made up of 12 amino acids. Trimming took off 7 bases at V and 0 bases at J, with 6 bases between the two ends. The germline gives CDR1 MDHEN, CDR2 SYDVKM. The CDR3 coding sequence is TGTGCCAGCATGGTCTCTAACTATGGCTACACCTTC. It is translated as CASMVSNYGYTF.

The rearrangement joins TRBV29-1 to TRBJ2-5, with D unresolved. Trimming cost V 6 bases and J 3 bases, with 14 bases left between them. CDR1 is SQVTM and CDR2 is ANQGSEA in the germline V gene. CDR3 length equals 13 residues. In DNA form, the CDR3 reads TGCAGCGTGGCAGGAACGGATAAAGAGACCCAGTACTTC. As protein: CSVAGTDKETQYF.

CDR3 protein: CASSTYDREYYGYTF. CDR3 sequence (DNA): TGCGCCAGCAGCACATACGACAGGGAATACTATGGCTACACCTTC. This rearrangement joins TRBV5-1 to TRBJ1-2, with TRBD1 matching over 7 bases. The junction had 9 bases not matched to a gene; V was cut back by 4 bases and J by 3 bases. CDR1 is SGHRS and CDR2 is YFSETQ in the germline V gene. This CDR3 comprises 15 residues.

Only a few counts were recorded for this clone. The V gene is TRBV2, the J gene TRBJ2-3; 7 bases map to TRBD1. Germline V gene data show CDR1 as SNHLY and CDR2 as FYNNEI. CDR3 length equals 15 residues. V dropped 5 bases and J dropped 0; count of bases not matched to a gene: 5. The chain's CDR3 is CASSWTGVSTDTQYF. CDR3 sequence (DNA): TGTGCCAGCAGTTGGACAGGTGTAAGCACAGATACGCAGTATTTT.

The chain is built from TRBV11-2 and TRBJ2-6, with 7 positions matching TRBD1. Germline V gene sequence: CDR1 SGHAT, CDR2 FQNNGV. V was pared by 3 bases and J by 3 bases, with 2 bases of the junction left unmatched. CDR3 length equals 15 residues. The CDR3 coding sequence is TGTGCCAGCAGCTTGGCAGGGGGTGGGGCCAACGTCCTGACTTTC. It is translated as CASSLAGGGANVLTF.

The V gene is TRBV7-2, the J gene TRBJ1-1; 10 nucleotides agree with TRBD1. Trimming took 5 bases from V and 5 from J; bases not matched to a gene: 5. CDR3 length: 14 amino acids. Germline V gene data show CDR1 as SGHTA and CDR2 as FQGNSA. The CDR3 DNA is TGTGCCAGCAGCCTGGGACAGGGGAGGACTGAAGCTTTCTTT. Translating gives CASSLGQGRTEAFF. The variable domain in full, completed from reference TRBV7-2 and TRBJ1-1, reads GAGVSQSPSNKVTEKGKDVELRCDPISGHTALYWYRQSLGQGLEFLIYFQGNSAPDKSGLPSDRFSAERTGGSVSTLTIQRTQQEDSAVYLCASSLGQGRTEAFFGQGTRLTVV.

This clone was seen only once. The V call is TRBV21-1, the J call TRBJ2-2. TRBV21-1 is designated a pseudogene. This CDR3 spans 17 amino acids. Written as DNA, the CDR3 is TGTGCCAGCAGCTCCAGGGGGGGACAGAAGAACACCGGGGAGCTGTTTTTT. Translated, it gives CASSSRGGQKNTGELFF.

The chain combines TRBV7-9 with TRBJ2-3, with a tentative D call TRBD2 (6 bases). This CDR3 contains 18 residues. Germline values: CDR1 SEHNR, CDR2 FQNEAQ (reference sequence). Trimming removed 1 base at V and 5 bases at J, with 22 bases between. CDR3 in DNA: TGTGCCAGCAGCTTAGGGGGTTCGGCAGGGCTTAGCGGAGATACGCAGTATTTT. Amino acid sequence: CASSLGGSAGLSGDTQYF.

CDR3 bases: TGTGCCAGCAGAGACAGATTCAATTCACCCCTCCACTTT. Protein sequence: CASRDRFNSPLHF. The J gene is TRBJ1-6, the V gene TRBV6-1; weak D call: TRBD1 (5 bases). Trimming pared 6 bases from V and 7 bases from J, leaving 10 bases between. This CDR3 spans 13 amino acids. Germline loops: CDR1 MNHNS, CDR2 SASEGT.

This rearrangement joins TRBV6-5 to TRBJ2-6; maybe TRBD2 (5 bases). CDR3 size: 15 residues. The V and J ends lost 2 bases and 4 bases respectively, with 9 bases between them. The germline V gene has CDR1 MNHEY and CDR2 SVGAGI. The DNA of the CDR3 is TGTGCCAGCAGTTACGAGGGTCCCGGGGCCAACGTCCTGACTTTC. This codes for CASSYEGPGANVLTF.

V is TRBV4-2 and J is TRBJ2-7, with D tentatively TRBD1 or TRBD2 (5 bases each). CDR1 LGHNA and CDR2 YNFKEQ come from the germline V gene. This CDR3 spans 15 amino acids. Trimming pared 4 bases from V and 2 bases from J, leaving 15 bases between. DNA for the CDR3: TGTGCCAGCAGCCGGAATTTGGGACCGACCTACGAGCAGTACTTC. The encoded protein is CASSRNLGPTYEQYF.

The chain combines TRBV9 with TRBJ1-5; possibly TRBD1 for D (6 bases). The CDR3 loop spans 15 amino acids. Per the germline V gene, CDR1 is SGDLS and CDR2 is YYNGEE. Trimming took off 4 bases at V and 0 bases at J, with 11 bases between the two ends. As DNA, the CDR3 is TGTGCCAGCAGCCGGACAGACTATAGCAATCAGCCCCAGCATTTT. Its protein product is CASSRTDYSNQPQHF.

This clone appeared a single time. The chain has TRBV7-9 and TRBJ2-7; unclear D gene. V shed 3 bases and J shed 4 bases, with 7 bases lying between them. There are 12 residues in the CDR3. Germline V lookup: CDR1 SEHNR, CDR2 FQNEAQ (reference sequence). The CDR3: CASSFQIYEQYF. CDR3 nucleotides: TGTGCCAGCAGCTTTCAAATTTACGAGCAGTACTTC.

The chain recombines TRBV11-2 with TRBJ2-7, with 9 positions matching TRBD1. V shed 5 bases and J 6 bases; nucleotides not matched to a gene: 8. The CDR3 has 14 residues. Germline V gene lookup returns CDR1 SGHAT and CDR2 FQNNGV. Here the CDR3 reads CASSIPGQGSEQYF. Written as DNA, the CDR3 is TGTGCCAGCAGCATACCGGGACAGGGCTCCGAGCAGTACTTC.

As regards this clone: In the same sample, other DNA sequences code for this CDR3. The chain uses TRBV11-3 and TRBJ2-1, with TRBD2 as a possible D gene (7 bases). Per germline, CDR1 SGHNT and CDR2 YENEEA. V dropped 3 bases and J dropped 1 base, with 13 bases sitting between them. CDR3 length: 16 residues. CDR3 nucleotide sequence: TGTGCCAGCAGCTTGGGGGCTAGCGGTTCCTACAATGAGCAGTTCTTC. It codes for CASSLGASGSYNEQFF.

The chain employs TRBV5-1 and TRBJ1-5, with D uncertain. Germline-derived CDR1 and CDR2 are SGHRS and YFSETQ. V gave up 0 bases and J gave up 4 bases, with 11 bases separating them. The CDR3 spans 15 residues. The CDR3 sequence is CASSLGTRSNQPQHF. The CDR3 DNA reads as TGCGCCAGCAGCTTGGGGACTAGGTCAAATCAGCCCCAGCATTTT.

This clone turned up a few times. The rearrangement links TRBV6-5 to TRBJ1-5; TRBD1 matches 7 bases. The J segment lost 6 bases and the V segment lost 3 bases, leaving 8 bases of the junction unmatched. This CDR3 has 15 residues. CDR1 and CDR2 from the germline V gene are MNHEY and SVGAGI. For the CDR3, the DNA is TGTGCCAGCAGTTATGAGGCAGGGGGAGGTCAGCCCCAGCATTTT. Encoded protein: CASSYEAGGGQPQHF.

This clone was counted once. The J gene is TRBJ2-3, the V gene TRBV13; D unresolved. This CDR3 spans 13 amino acids. Germline values: CDR1 PRHDT, CDR2 FYEKMQ (reference sequence). V shed 1 base and J shed 3 bases, with 5 bases lying between them. CDR3 nucleotides: TGTGCCAGCAGCTTAGTCGGGACAGATACGCAGTATTTT. Amino acid sequence: CASSLVGTDTQYF.

This clone appeared a single time. The V gene is TRBV6-1, the J gene TRBJ1-1, with D uncertain. Germline V gene lookup returns CDR1 MNHNS and CDR2 SASEGT. The V end lost 3 bases, the J end lost 0 bases, and 5 bases lay between the germline ends. The CDR3 has 13 residues. The CDR3 DNA sequence: TGTGCCAGCAGTGAGTACCTGAACACTGAAGCTTTCTTT. Translating it yields CASSEYLNTEAFF.

The chain combines TRBV10-2 with TRBJ1-1; D unresolved. This CDR3 contains 12 residues. CDR1 and CDR2 from the germline V gene are WSHSY and SAAADI. Trimming shortened V by 3 bases and J by 1 base, and 3 bases separated the two germline ends. The CDR3 loop reads CASSERNTEAFF. The CDR3 coding sequence is TGCGCCAGCAGTGAACGGAACACTGAAGCTTTCTTT.

V and J are TRBV15 and TRBJ2-1, with D unclear. The CDR3 consists of 16 residues. Deletions cut 5 bases from V and 4 bases from J, with 18 bases between. Per the germline V gene, CDR1 is LNHNV and CDR2 is YYDKDF (reference sequence). As DNA, the CDR3 is TGTGCCACCAGCCCCCAGGACCGATTACTTTACAATGAGCAGTTCTTC. Translating it yields CATSPQDRLLYNEQFF. Full variable domain (missing parts from reference TRBV15 and TRBJ2-1): DAMVIQNPRYQVTQFGKPVTLSCSQTLNHNVMYWYQQKSSQAPKLLFHYYDKDFNNEADTPDNFQSRRPNTSFCFLDIRSPGLGDTAMYLCATSPQDRLLYNEQFFGPGTRLTVL.

The V call is TRBV5-1, the J call TRBJ2-3; D remains ambiguous. The length of the CDR3 is 14 residues. Germline V CDR1 and CDR2: SGHRS, YFSETQ. Trimming shortened V by 3 bases and J by 7 bases, and 15 bases separated the two germline ends. The CDR3: CASSSRDGRNTQYF. DNA for the CDR3: TGCGCCAGCAGCTCCCGTGACGGGCGGAATACGCAGTATTTT.

V usage is TRBV7-9 and J usage is TRBJ2-4, with 7 bases aligning to TRBD2. V gave up 1 base and J gave up 6 bases; unmatched junction bases: 9. This CDR3 has 16 residues. CDR1 is SEHNR and CDR2 is FQNEAQ in the germline V gene (reference sequence). The CDR3 coding sequence is TGTGCCAGCAGCTTAGGTCTGACGGGGGGTATAAACATTCAGTACTTC. This codes for CASSLGLTGGINIQYF.